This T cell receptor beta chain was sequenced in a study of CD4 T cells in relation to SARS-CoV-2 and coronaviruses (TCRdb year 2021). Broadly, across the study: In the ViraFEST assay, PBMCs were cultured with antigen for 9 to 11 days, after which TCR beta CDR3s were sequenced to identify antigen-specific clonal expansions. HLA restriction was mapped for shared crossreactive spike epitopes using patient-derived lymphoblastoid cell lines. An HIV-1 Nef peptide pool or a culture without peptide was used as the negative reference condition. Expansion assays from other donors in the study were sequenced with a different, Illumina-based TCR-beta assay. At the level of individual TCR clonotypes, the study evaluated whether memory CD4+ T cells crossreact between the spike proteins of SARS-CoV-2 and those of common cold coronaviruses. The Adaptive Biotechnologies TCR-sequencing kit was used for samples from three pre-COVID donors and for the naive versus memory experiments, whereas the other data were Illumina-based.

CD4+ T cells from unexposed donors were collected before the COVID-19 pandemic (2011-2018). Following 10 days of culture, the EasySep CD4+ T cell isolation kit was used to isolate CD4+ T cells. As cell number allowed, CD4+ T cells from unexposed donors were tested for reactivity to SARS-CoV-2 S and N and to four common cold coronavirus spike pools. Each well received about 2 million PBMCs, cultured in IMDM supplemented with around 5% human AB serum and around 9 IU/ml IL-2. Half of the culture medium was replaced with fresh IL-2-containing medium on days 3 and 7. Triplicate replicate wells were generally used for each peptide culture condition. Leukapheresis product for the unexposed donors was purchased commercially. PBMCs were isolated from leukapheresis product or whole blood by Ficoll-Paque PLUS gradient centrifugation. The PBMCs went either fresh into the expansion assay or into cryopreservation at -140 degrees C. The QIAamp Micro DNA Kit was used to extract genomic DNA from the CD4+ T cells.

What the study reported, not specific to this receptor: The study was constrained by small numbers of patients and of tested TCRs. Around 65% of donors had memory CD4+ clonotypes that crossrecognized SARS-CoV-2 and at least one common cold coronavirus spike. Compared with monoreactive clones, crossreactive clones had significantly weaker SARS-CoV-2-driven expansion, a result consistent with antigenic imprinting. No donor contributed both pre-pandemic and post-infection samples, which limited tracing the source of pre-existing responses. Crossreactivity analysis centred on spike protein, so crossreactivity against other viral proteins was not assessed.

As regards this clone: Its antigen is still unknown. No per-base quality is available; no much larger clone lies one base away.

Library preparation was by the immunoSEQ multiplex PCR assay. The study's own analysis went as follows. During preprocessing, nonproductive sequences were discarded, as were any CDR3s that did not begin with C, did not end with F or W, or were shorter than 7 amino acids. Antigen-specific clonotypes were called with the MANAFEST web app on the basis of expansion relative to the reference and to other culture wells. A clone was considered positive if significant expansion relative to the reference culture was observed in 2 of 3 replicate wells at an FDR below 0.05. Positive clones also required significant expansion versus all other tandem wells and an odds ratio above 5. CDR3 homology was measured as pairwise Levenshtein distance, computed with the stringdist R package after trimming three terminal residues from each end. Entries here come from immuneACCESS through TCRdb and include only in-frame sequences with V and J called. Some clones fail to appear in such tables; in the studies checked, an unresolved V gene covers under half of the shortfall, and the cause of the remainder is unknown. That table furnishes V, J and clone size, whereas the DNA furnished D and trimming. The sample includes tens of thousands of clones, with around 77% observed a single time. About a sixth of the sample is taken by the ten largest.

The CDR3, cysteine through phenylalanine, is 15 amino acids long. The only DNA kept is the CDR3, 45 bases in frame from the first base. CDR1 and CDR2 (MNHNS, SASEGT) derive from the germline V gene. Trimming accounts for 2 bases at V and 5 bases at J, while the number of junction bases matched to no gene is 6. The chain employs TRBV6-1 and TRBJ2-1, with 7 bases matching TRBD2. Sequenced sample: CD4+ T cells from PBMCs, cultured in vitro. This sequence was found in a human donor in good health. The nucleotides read TGTGCCAGCAGTGAAATGTGGGAGGGTAACAATGAGCAGTTCTTC. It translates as CASSEMWEGNNEQFF.